This TCR beta chain was found in a study of shared clonotypes between healthy human individuals. The naive CD8 population came from CD45RO-negative cells selected for CCR7, without terminally differentiated effector memory CD45RA+ cells. Using immunoSEQ multiplex PCR, the repertoire was profiled, and TCRdb retains in-frame clones only, with some absent. The sample carries about 2.1 million clones, 93% recorded once. V was clipped by 6 bases and J by 7 bases, with 15 bases between them. Germline loops: CDR1 SQVTM, CDR2 ANQGSEA. The CDR3 covers 12 residues. The TCR was taken from a man between 18 and 35 years old in good health. Some clones in this sample may be carry-over from other donors' samples. What was sequenced was naive CD8+ T cells from PBMCs. V gene TRBV29-1 combines with J gene TRBJ1-2; possibly TRBD1 for D (5 bases). This CDR3 reads CSVAEGQGGYTF. In nucleotides, the CDR3 is TGCAGCGTGGCAGAGGGGCAGGGTGGCTACACCTTC.